This TCR beta chain was retrieved from a study of blood T cell repertoires in COVID-19. Study in general: PBMCs, B-cell-depleted T cells, or T cells provided the cDNA or gDNA that made up the material.

The table came from immunoSEQ multiplex PCR; TCRdb's copy has only in-frame clones and leaves some out. In the table there are roughly 53,000 clones, 76% of which are singletons. The V gene's germline CDR1 is LNHDA and CDR2 SQIVND (reference sequence). The CDR3 covers 14 residues. The ends lost 10 bases at V and 1 base at J; junction bases unmatched: 10. This TCR came from a man aged 50 to 60 with active or convalescent COVID-19. Sequencing used peripheral blood. V and J are TRBV19 and TRBJ2-7; 7 bases line up with TRBD1. CDR3 sequence reads: CATLTGVDSYEQYF. Written as DNA, the CDR3 is TGTGCCACTCTTACAGGGGTCGATTCCTACGAGCAGTACTTC.